This note documents a single TCR beta chain sequence. Antigen specificity is unknown. These data originate in a study of cytomegalovirus exposure and HLA in healthy donors. Background on the study: Of the donors genotyped, a few hundred in all, less than 90% fell in the Caucasian-associated ancestry cluster. Whole-study findings and limits: It was shown in a later analysis that HLA-associated TCR beta chains were more clonally expanded than other, equally common chains. In a later analysis, TCR beta V- and J-gene trimming was associated with a missense DCLRE1C variant.

The CDR3 contains 17 residues. Trimming took 1 base from V and 4 from J; bases not matched to a gene: 10. Per germline, CDR1 LNHDA and CDR2 SQIVND (reference sequence). With 60 Vbeta and 13 Jbeta primers, the PCR was carried out. Sequencing was performed with immunoSEQ multiplex PCR; in TCRdb, only in-frame clones are kept and a portion is missing. The sample has 140,000 or so clones; about four fifths are singletons. The sequence derives from a woman younger than 30 in good health and CMV-seropositive. The sequencing input was PBMCs. V gene TRBV19 combines with J gene TRBJ2-3; 8 bases map to TRBD1. The CDR3 coding sequence is TGTGCCAGTAGTATAGCGCCCGGACAGGGTATCGCAGATACGCAGTATTTT. It translates to CASSIAPGQGIADTQYF.